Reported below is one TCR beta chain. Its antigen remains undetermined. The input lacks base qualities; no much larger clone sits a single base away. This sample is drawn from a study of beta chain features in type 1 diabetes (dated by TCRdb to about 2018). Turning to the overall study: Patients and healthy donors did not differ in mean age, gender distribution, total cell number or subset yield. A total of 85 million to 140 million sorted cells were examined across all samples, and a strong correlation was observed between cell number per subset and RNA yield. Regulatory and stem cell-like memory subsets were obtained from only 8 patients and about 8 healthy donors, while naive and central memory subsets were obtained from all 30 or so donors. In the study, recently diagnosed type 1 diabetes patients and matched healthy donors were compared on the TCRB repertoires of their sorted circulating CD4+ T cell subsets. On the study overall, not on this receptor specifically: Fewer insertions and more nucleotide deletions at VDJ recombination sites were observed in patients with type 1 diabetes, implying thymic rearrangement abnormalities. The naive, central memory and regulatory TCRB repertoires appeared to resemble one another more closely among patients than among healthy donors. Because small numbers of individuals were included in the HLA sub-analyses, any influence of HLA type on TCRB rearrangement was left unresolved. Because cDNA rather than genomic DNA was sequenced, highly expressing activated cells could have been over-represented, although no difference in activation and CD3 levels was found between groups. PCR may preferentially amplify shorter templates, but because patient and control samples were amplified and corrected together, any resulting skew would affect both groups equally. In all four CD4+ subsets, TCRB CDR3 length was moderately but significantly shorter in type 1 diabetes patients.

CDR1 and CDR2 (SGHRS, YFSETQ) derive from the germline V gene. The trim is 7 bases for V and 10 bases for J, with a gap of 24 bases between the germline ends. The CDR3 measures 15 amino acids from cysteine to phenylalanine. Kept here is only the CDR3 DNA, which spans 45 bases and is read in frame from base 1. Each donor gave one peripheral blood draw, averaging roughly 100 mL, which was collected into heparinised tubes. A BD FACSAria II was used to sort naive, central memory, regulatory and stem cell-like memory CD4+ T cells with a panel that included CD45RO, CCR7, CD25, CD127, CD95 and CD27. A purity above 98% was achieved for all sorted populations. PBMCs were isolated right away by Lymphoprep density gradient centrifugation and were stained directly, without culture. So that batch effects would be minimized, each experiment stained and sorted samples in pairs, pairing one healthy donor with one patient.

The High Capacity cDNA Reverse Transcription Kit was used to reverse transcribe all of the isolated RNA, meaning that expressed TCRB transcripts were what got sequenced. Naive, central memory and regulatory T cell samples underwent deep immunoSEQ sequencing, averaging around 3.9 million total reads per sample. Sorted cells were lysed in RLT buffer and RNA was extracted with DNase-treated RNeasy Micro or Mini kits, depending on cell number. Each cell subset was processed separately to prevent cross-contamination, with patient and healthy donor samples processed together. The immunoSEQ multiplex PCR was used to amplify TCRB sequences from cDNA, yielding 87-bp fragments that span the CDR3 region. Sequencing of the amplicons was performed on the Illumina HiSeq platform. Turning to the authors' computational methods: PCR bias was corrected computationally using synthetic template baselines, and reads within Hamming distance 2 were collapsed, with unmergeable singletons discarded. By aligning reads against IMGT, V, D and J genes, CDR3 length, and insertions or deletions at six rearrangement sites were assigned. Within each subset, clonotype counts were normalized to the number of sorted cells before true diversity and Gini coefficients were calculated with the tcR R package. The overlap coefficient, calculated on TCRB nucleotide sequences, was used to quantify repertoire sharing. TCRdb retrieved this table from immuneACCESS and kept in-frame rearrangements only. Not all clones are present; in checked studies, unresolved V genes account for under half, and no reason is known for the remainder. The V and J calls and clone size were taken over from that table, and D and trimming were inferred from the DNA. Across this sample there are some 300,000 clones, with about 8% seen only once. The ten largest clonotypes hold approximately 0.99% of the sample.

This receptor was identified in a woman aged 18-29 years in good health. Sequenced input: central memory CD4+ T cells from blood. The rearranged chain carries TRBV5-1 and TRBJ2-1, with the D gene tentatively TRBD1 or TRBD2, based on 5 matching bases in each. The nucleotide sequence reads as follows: TGCGCCAGCCCTAACGGGGCGACCAAAGGGGTGGAGCAGTTCTTC. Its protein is CASPNGATKGVEQFF.